This T cell receptor (beta chain) comes out of a study of blood T cell repertoires in COVID-19. About the research overall: The origin of the acute and convalescent COVID-19 samples was the United States, Italy and Spain. PBMCs, B-cell-depleted T cells, or T cells were the source of the cDNA or gDNA that made up the material.

Authors' data handling: Quantification of nucleated cells was approximated via reference gene primer amplification. Clones were read by immunoSEQ multiplex PCR, and TCRdb kept only the in-frame ones, dropping some. V, J and clone size are those of that table, while D and trimming were read from the DNA. The sample lists fewer than 150,000 clones, about 90% occurring once. This CDR3 has 14 residues. V lost 10 bases, J lost 4 bases, and 18 bases lay in between. Germline CDR1 and CDR2: LNHDA and SQIVND (reference sequence). Sample: peripheral blood. The source of this sequence is a woman aged 50 to 65 who had recovered from COVID-19. The chain combines TRBV19 with TRBJ2-3, with TRBD1 as a possible D gene (6 bases). The CDR3 loop is CATTDRRGADTQYF. The CDR3 DNA sequence: TGTGCCACCACCGACAGGAGAGGCGCAGATACGCAGTATTTT.